The T cell receptor (beta chain) under discussion was sequenced for a study of blood T cell repertoires in COVID-19. The overall study: Samples came from the United States, Italy and Spain, spanning acute and convalescent COVID-19. PBMCs, B-cell-depleted T cells, or T cells provided the cDNA or gDNA that made up the material.

The data were produced by immunoSEQ multiplex PCR, yet TCRdb's version contains in-frame clones alone and is incomplete. The repertoire includes around 150,000 clones, roughly 90% of them detected once, and approximately 5% sits in the top ten. Trimming left V 4 bases short and J 0 bases short, with 12 bases between. CDR1 SQVTM and CDR2 ANQGSEA come from the germline V gene. The CDR3 covers 14 residues. This chain connects TRBV29-1 to TRBJ1-1; maybe TRBD1 (5 bases). Sequenced input: peripheral blood. This clonotype was sampled from a man younger than 45 with COVID-19, enrolled during active disease. This CDR3 reads CSVGGGGVNTEAFF. The CDR3 region has the DNA TGCAGCGTTGGCGGTGGAGGGGTGAACACTGAAGCTTTCTTT.